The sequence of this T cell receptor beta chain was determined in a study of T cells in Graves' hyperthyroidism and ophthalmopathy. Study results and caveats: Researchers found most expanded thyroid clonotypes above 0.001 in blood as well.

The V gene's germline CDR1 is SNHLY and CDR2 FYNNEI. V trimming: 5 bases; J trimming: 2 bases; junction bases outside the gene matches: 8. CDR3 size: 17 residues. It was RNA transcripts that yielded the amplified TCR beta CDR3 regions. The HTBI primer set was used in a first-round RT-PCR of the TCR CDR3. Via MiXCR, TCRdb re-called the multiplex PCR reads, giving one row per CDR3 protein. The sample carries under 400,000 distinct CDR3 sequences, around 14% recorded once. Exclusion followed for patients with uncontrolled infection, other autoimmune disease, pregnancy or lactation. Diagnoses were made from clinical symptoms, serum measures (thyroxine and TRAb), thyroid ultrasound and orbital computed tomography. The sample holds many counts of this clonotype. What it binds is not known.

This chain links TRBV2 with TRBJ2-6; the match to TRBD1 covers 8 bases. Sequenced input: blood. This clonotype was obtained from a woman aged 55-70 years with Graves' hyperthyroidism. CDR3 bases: TGTGCCAGCAGTCCAGGGGGCGTTAGGGCTGGGGCCAACGTCCTGACTTTC. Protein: CASSPGGVRAGANVLTF.